The next 5 T cell receptor beta chains were all read from a single sample in a study of cytomegalovirus exposure and HLA in healthy donors. 60 Vbeta and 13 Jbeta primers were used in PCR. Libraries were prepared by immunoSEQ multiplex PCR; TCRdb keeps only in-frame clonotypes and omits some of them. The sample consists of around 180,000 clones, approximately 75% of them appearing once. What was sequenced was PBMCs. The receptors derive from a girl between 5 and 17 years old in good health and CMV-seronegative.

The chain uses TRBV7-3 and TRBJ2-2; 9 bases fit TRBD1. Germline assignment: CDR1 SGHTA and CDR2 FQGTGA. The CDR3 is 20 amino acids. Trimming took 6 bases from V and 5 from J; bases not matched to a gene: 22. CDR3 DNA: TGTGCCAGCAGTTCCCCAAGACACACAGGGGGCTCTTACGGAACCGGGGAGCTGTTTTTT. This codes for CASSSPRHTGGSYGTGELFF.

The chain combines TRBV4-2 with TRBJ1-2; D not resolved. This CDR3 has 13 residues. Germline CDR1 is LGHNA and CDR2 is YNFKEQ. V lost 1 base and J 7 bases, leaving 10 bases between the germline ends. The CDR3 loop is CASSQVAGSGYTF. The CDR3 DNA is TGTGCCAGCAGCCAAGTAGCGGGGTCTGGCTACACCTTC.

V usage is TRBV2 and J usage is TRBJ1-1; D may be TRBD1 (6 bases). The V end was cut by 6 bases, the J end by 1 base, with 12 bases between. CDR3 length equals 14 residues. Looked up from germline, CDR1 is SNHLY and CDR2 is FYNNEI. The CDR3 sequence: CASSFRGANTEAFF. CDR3 nucleotides: TGTGCCAGCAGCTTCCGGGGGGCGAACACTGAAGCTTTCTTT. Variable domain in full (rest from reference TRBV2 and TRBJ1-1): EPEVTQTPSHQVTQMGQEVILRCVPISNHLYFYWYRQILGQKVEFLVSFYNNEISEKSEIFDDQFSVERPDGSNFTLKIRSTKLEDSAMYFCASSFRGANTEAFFGQGTRLTVV.

The chain couples TRBV15 to TRBJ2-2; no firm D call. The CDR3 loop spans 17 amino acids. Germline V lookup: CDR1 LNHNV, CDR2 YYDKDF (reference sequence). Trimming pared 0 bases from V and 2 bases from J, leaving 13 bases between. CDR3 residues: CATSRDRAAINTGELFF. The CDR3 DNA follows: TGTGCCACCAGCAGAGATCGCGCGGCGATTAACACCGGGGAGCTGTTTTTT.

This clone occurred once. The chain employs TRBV9 and TRBJ1-6, with a possible D match to TRBD1 (6 bases). Trimming removed 2 bases from V and 7 bases from J, with 13 bases in between. The CDR3 runs to 15 residues. Per germline, CDR1 SGDLS and CDR2 YYNGEE. The CDR3 reads CASSVAQGGNSPLHF. CDR3 nucleotides: TGTGCCAGCAGCGTCGCACAGGGTGGGAATTCACCCCTCCACTTT.